This TCR beta chain was obtained from a study of T-cell reconstitution after alpha-beta-depleted transplantation in children listed by TCRdb under 2016. Turning to the overall study: The study quantitatively tracked T-cell immune reconstitution after TCRalphabeta/CD19-depleted allogeneic hematopoietic cell transplantation in children using TCR repertoire profiling. Points the paper makes about the study in general: The apparently early alphabetaT-cell count recovery about two months after transplant was reportedly dependent on only several hundred rapidly expanded clones derived from non-depleted graft cells. The high TCRbeta diversity at day 60 in some patients was ascribed to recipient T cells and intrathymic progenitors that had survived conditioning. Over subsequent months, a decline in hyperexpanded clone frequencies was noted, and after one year, T-cell counts and TCRbeta diversity were mostly ascribed to newly produced T cells.

Via the germline V gene (reference sequence), CDR1 is SEHNR and CDR2 FQNEAQ. Trimming at the junction amounts to 5 bases on V and 6 bases on J, and the germline ends lie 11 bases apart. The CDR3 covers 12 residues, taking in both the cysteine and the phenylalanine. Just CDR3 DNA is preserved here, 36 bases in frame from base 1. The library relied on PCR. The sequencing machine was an Illumina HiSeq 2500. TCR library preparation used molecular barcoding, with unique molecular identifiers applied to normalize quantification of the TCRbeta repertoire. TCRdb passed the public sequencing reads through fastp at Q25 and MiXCR, retaining productive beta sequences. Merged by CDR3 protein, the rows form single entries marked with the most common genes and DNA. The table for this sample lists about 5,800 distinct CDR3 sequences; around 15% of them were counted only once. 84% of the sample is taken by the ten largest.

What this sample's treatment or condition label stands for: allogeneic hematopoietic cell transplantation with graft depleted of TCRalphabeta T cells and CD19 B cells. TCRalphabeta/CD19-depleted allogeneic hematopoietic cell grafts were given to the transplant recipients, all of whom were children. This clonotype was found many times. It has no known antigen specificity. Qualities for individual bases were not recorded, and no much larger clone is one base off. The clonotype comes from a patient aged 2-10 years who had a stem cell transplant for inherited bone marrow failure, so the T cells may come from the graft donor. This material consisted of PBMCs, mostly from graft donor cells, taken 180 days after TCRalphabeta/CD19-depleted stem cell transplant. The chain is encoded by TRBV7-9 joined to TRBJ2-7; a weak D assignment points to TRBD1 (5 bases agree). The nucleotide sequence is given as TGTGCCAGCAGCCCTCAGGGTAGCGAGCAGTACTTC. This yields the protein CASSPQGSEQYF. The reference TRBV7-9 and TRBJ2-7 proteins fill in what lies around the CDR3, so the full variable domain reads DTGVSQNPRHKITKRGQNVTFRCDPISEHNRLYWYRQTLGQGPEFLTYFQNEAQLEKSRLLSDRFSAERPKGSFSTLEIQRTEQGDSAMYLCASSPQGSEQYFGPGTRLTVT.